The present entry profiles one TCR beta chain with its context. In the source study's methods: Estimation of nucleated cell counts relied on the amplification of reference gene primers. Assay used: immunoSEQ multiplex PCR; TCRdb lists only in-frame clones, some missing. D and trimming were read from the DNA, whereas the V and J calls and clone size are those reported in that table. The sample holds around 100,000 clones, around 87% seen once. This record comes from a study of blood T cell repertoires in COVID-19. Across the study: Spain, Italy and the United States supplied samples that represented acute and convalescent COVID-19. Nucleic acid was either cDNA or gDNA, and it came from T cells, B-cell-depleted T cells, or PBMCs.

The CDR3 has 15 residues. Trimming removed 4 bases at V and 0 bases at J, with 14 bases between. The germline gives CDR1 SGHDT, CDR2 YYEEEE. The chain combines TRBV5-6 with TRBJ2-7, with a weak D call TRBD2 (6 bases). Sequencing was performed on peripheral blood. This TCR was sampled from a woman of 80 years or more with acute or convalescent COVID-19. CDR3 sequence reads: CASSPRTSHSYEQYF. Written as DNA, the CDR3 is TGTGCCAGCAGCCCTCGCACTAGCCACTCCTACGAGCAGTACTTC.